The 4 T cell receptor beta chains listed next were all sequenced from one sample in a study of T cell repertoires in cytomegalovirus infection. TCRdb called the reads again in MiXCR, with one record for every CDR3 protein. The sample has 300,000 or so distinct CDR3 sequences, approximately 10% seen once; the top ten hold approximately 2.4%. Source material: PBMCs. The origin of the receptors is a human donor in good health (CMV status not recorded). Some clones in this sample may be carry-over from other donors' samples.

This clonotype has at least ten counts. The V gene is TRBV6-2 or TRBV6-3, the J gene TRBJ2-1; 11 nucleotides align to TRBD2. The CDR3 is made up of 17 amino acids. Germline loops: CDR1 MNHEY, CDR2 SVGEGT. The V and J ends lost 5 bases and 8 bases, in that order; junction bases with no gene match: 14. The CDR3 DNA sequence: TGTGCCAGCAGTCGACGGACTAGCGGGTCCCCCGACCATGAGCAGTTCTTC. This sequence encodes CASSRRTSGSPDHEQFF.

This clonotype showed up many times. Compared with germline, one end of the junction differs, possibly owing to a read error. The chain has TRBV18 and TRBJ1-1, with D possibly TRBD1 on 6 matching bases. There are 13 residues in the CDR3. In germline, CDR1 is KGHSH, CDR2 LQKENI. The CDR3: CASSPTGNAEAFF. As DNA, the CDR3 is TGTGCCAGCTCACCTACAGGGAACGCTGAAGCTTTCTTT.

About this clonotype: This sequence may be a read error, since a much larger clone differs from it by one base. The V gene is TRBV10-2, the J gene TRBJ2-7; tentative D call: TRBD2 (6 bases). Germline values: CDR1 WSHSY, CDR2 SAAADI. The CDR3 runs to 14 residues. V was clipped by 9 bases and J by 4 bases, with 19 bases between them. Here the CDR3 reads CARRDEAGNYEQYV. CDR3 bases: TGCGCCAGAAGGGATGAGGCGGGGAATTACGAGCAGTACGTC.

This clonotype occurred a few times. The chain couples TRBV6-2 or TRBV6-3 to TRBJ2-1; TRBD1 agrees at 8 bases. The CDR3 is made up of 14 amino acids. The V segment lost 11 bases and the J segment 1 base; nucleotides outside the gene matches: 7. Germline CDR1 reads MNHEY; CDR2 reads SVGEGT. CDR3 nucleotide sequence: TGTGCCGTCGGACAGGGTGGATCCTACAATGAGCAGTTCTTC. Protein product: CAVGQGGSYNEQFF.